Each of the 15 T cell receptor beta chains below was sequenced from the same sample in a study of T cell repertoires in cytomegalovirus infection (dated by TCRdb to about 2019). Sequencing used an Illumina HiSeq 1500. Through fastp at Q25 and MiXCR, TCRdb rebuilt clones from the public reads, retaining in-frame beta chains. A single entry per CDR3 protein holds the most common genes and DNA from its merged rows. Across this sample there are about 180,000 distinct CDR3 sequences, with approximately 15% seen only once. Over 20% of the sample lies in the top ten. Input material: PBMCs. These receptors all come from a human donor in good health (CMV status not recorded). Some clones in this sample may be carry-over from other donors' samples.

At least ten counts were recorded for this clonotype. The V call is TRBV28, the J call TRBJ1-4; no reliable D call. This CDR3 contains 14 residues. V was pared by 2 bases and J by 4 bases, with 8 bases between. From germline, CDR1 is MDHEN and CDR2 SYDVKM. CDR3 DNA: TGTGCCAGCAGTTTACGCGGAGTTAATGAAAAACTGTTTTTT. It yields the protein CASSLRGVNEKLFF.

The chain's CDR3 is CSVSGPGTGTDGANVLTF. The CDR3 DNA sequence: TGCAGCGTCAGTGGTCCCGGGACAGGGACTGATGGGGCCAACGTCCTGACTTTC. The chain recombines TRBV29-1 with TRBJ2-6, with TRBD1 identical over 9 bases. The CDR3 totals 18 residues. CDR1 and CDR2 (germline): SQVTM, ANQGSEA. Trimming removed 6 bases from V and 3 bases from J; junction bases left unmatched: 15.

The chain is built from TRBV2 and TRBJ2-1; 8 nucleotides align to TRBD2. Germline CDR1 is SNHLY and CDR2 is FYNNEI. CDR3 size: 13 residues. Unmatched junction bases numbered 5, after V lost 3 bases and J lost 10 bases. CDR3 DNA sequence: TGTGCCAGCAGTGATCCCGGGGGGGGAGAGCAGTTCTTC. This sequence encodes CASSDPGGGEQFF.

There are a few counts of this clonotype. The V gene is TRBV18, the J gene TRBJ2-7, with D possibly being TRBD1 (6 bases). This CDR3 region has 14 residues. Germline loops: CDR1 KGHSH, CDR2 LQKENI. The V end was cut by 3 bases, the J end by 3 bases, with 12 bases between. Written as DNA, the CDR3 is TGTGCCAGCTCACCCCGGGACACTGACTACGAGCAGTACTTC. This translates into CASSPRDTDYEQYF.

V gene TRBV19 combines with J gene TRBJ2-5; 10 bases fit TRBD2. Germline CDR1 is LNHDA and CDR2 is SQIVND (reference sequence). Germline trimming cut 3 bases from V and 4 bases from J; bases unmatched to any gene: 11. This CDR3 is built from 17 residues. The CDR3 sequence is CASSIRASGGAGETQYF. CDR3 coding DNA: TGTGCCAGTAGTATTCGGGCAAGCGGGGGGGCCGGAGAGACCCAGTACTTC. The full variable domain, rest sourced from reference TRBV19 and TRBJ2-5, is DGGITQSPKYLFRKEGQNVTLSCEQNLNHDAMYWYRQDPGQGLRLIYYSQIVNDFQKGDIAEGYSVSREKKESFPLTVTSAQKNPTAFYLCASSIRASGGAGETQYFGPGTRLLVL.

The J gene is TRBJ2-7, the V gene TRBV20-1; no firm D call. The germline V gene has CDR1 DFQATT and CDR2 SNEGSKA (reference sequence). Trimming cost V 0 bases and J 3 bases, with 12 bases left between them. There are 14 residues in the CDR3. Here the CDR3 reads CSAREGTAHYEQYF. CDR3 sequence (DNA): TGCAGTGCTAGAGAGGGCACAGCCCACTACGAGCAGTACTTC.

This clonotype has ten or more counts. The chain carries TRBV28 and TRBJ2-7; 10 bases agree with TRBD1. Germline CDR1 and CDR2: MDHEN and SYDVKM. This CDR3 region has 15 residues. The trim removed 5 bases at V and 5 bases at J, leaving 9 bases unmatched. Here the CDR3 DNA reads TGTGCCAGCAGTCCATGGGGACAGGGGACGGACGAGCAGTACTTC. This gives the protein CASSPWGQGTDEQYF.

This clonotype has only a few counts. V is TRBV29-1 and J is TRBJ2-7, with 8 bases identical to TRBD1. V lost 1 base, J lost 4 bases, and 3 bases stayed unmatched. The germline CDR1 and CDR2 sequences are SQVTM and ANQGSEA. This CDR3 region has 13 residues. The CDR3 DNA reads TGCAGCGTTGAAGGGACAGGGTTGTACGAGCAGTACTTC. It is translated as CSVEGTGLYEQYF.

The chain has TRBV2 and TRBJ2-6; D is uncertain. The CDR3 is 18 residues long. Between the trimmed V and J ends, which lost 4 bases and 4 bases, there was a span of 20 bases. Germline V CDR1 and CDR2: SNHLY, FYNNEI. The chain's CDR3 is CASSVRWDSGPGANVLTF. The CDR3 coding sequence is TGTGCCAGCAGTGTGAGGTGGGATAGTGGCCCCGGGGCCAACGTCCTGACTTTC.

This sequence joins TRBV28 and TRBJ2-3; TRBD2 agrees at 9 bases. The CDR3 sequence is 14 residues long. V was clipped by 3 bases and J by 8 bases; unmatched bases: 6. Germline CDR1 is MDHEN and CDR2 is SYDVKM. CDR3 nucleotide sequence: TGTGCCAGCAGTTTGAGTAGCGGGAGTGGTACGCAGTATTTT. Its protein product is CASSLSSGSGTQYF.

This clonotype was detected many times. This sequence joins TRBV12-3 or TRBV12-4 and TRBJ2-7, with 9 bases matching TRBD1. V lost 5 bases to trimming and J lost 5 bases; unmatched junction nucleotides: 10. The CDR3 extends over 15 amino acids. CDR3: CASSTLGQGPNEQYF. CDR3 nucleotide sequence: TGTGCCAGCAGTACGCTGGGACAGGGCCCCAACGAGCAGTACTTC.

The V call is TRBV4-1, the J call TRBJ2-1, with D maybe TRBD2 (7 bases). Germline values: CDR1 MGHRA, CDR2 YSYEKL. Trimming cost V 5 bases and J 6 bases, with 17 bases left between them. The CDR3 spans 15 residues. CDR3 in DNA: TGCGCCAGCAGCGACTGGGGGGGGCCGGGCAATGAGCAGTTCTTC. Its translation is CASSDWGGPGNEQFF.

The chain couples TRBV5-4 to TRBJ1-2, with D possibly matching TRBD1 (5 bases). The V gene lost 3 bases and the J gene lost 1 base, with 16 bases spanning the gap. CDR3 size: 16 residues. The germline V gene has CDR1 SGHNT and CDR2 YYREEE (reference sequence). This CDR3 is CASSSPVRGINYGYTF. For the CDR3, the DNA is TGTGCCAGCAGCTCCCCAGTACGGGGGATTAACTATGGCTACACCTTC.

This clonotype was recorded at least ten times. The chain employs TRBV29-1 and TRBJ2-3, with unresolved D. CDR3 length equals 12 residues. The V end lost 1 base, the J end lost 1 base, and 3 bases lay between the germline ends. CDR1 is SQVTM and CDR2 is ANQGSEA in the germline V gene. CDR3 nucleotide sequence: TGCAGCGTTGAAGGGGGCACAGATACGCAGTATTTT. Translating gives CSVEGGTDTQYF.

This clonotype was seen ten or more times. The CDR3 region is CASSSGRMGTEAFF. The CDR3 DNA reads TGTGCCAGCAGCTCTGGGAGGATGGGGACTGAAGCTTTCTTT. This chain links TRBV7-2 with TRBJ1-1; D is ambiguous. Trimming left V 4 bases short and J 5 bases short, with 14 bases between. Germline CDR1 and CDR2: SGHTA and FQGNSA. The CDR3 covers 14 residues.